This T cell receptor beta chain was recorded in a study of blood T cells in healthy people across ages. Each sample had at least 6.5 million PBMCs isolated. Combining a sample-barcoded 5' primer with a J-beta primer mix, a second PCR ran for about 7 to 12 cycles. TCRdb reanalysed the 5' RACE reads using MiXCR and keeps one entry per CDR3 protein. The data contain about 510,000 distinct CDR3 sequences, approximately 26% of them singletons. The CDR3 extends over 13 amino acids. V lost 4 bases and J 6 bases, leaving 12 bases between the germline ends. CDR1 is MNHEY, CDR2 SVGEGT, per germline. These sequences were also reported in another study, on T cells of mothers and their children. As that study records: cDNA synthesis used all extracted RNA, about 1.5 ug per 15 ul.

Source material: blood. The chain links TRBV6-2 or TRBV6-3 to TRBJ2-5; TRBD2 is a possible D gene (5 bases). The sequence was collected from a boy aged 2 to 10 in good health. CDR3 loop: CASSSWTGKTQYF. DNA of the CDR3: TGTGCCAGCAGTTCCTGGACTGGGAAGACCCAGTACTTC.